Below are 4 T cell receptor beta chains sequenced from a single sample in a study of PD-1 blockade in classical Hodgkin lymphoma (TCRdb year 2020). The method behind the library was the immunoSEQ multiplex PCR assay. Drawn from immuneACCESS, this table holds only the in-frame rearrangements with V and J called that TCRdb kept. Clones are partly lost; checked studies trace under half to an unresolved V gene and leave the rest unexplained. Here the sample has 37,000 or so clones; almost 90% occur a single time. The ten largest clones take up 7.7% of the sample. Explained via the paper, the time point label denotes: cycle 2 day 1 (C2D1) of nivolumab. Every trial patient had relapsed after autologous stem cell transplantation, and cohorts A, B and C differed in prior brentuximab vedotin exposure. Specimen: peripheral blood mononuclear cells (PBMCs), collected before the second cycle of nivolumab. The receptor set was obtained from a human donor with classical Hodgkin lymphoma.

The rearrangement uses TRBV2 and TRBJ2-1; no clear D gene. Trimming left V 6 bases short and J 3 bases short, with 21 bases between. Germline-derived CDR1 and CDR2 are SNHLY and FYNNEI. The CDR3 totals 17 residues. CDR3 region: CASRATLQLKDYNEQFF. The CDR3 bases are TGTGCCAGCAGGGCGACATTGCAGCTCAAGGACTACAATGAGCAGTTCTTC.

V gene TRBV9 combines with J gene TRBJ2-3; D not resolved. The CDR3 extends over 14 amino acids. Germline-derived CDR1 and CDR2 are SGDLS and YYNGEE. V was trimmed by 0 bases and J by 1 base, leaving 6 bases between them. The CDR3 nucleotides are TGTGCCAGCAGCGTAGTGGTGGGCACAGATACGCAGTATTTT. The encoded protein is CASSVVVGTDTQYF. Full variable domain (rest looked up from reference TRBV9 and TRBJ2-3): DSGVTQTPKHLITATGQRVTLRCSPRSGDLSVYWYQQSLDQGLQFLIQYYNGEERAKGNILERFSAQQFPDLHSELNLSSLELGDSALYFCASSVVVGTDTQYFGPGTRLTVL.

The chain combines TRBV27 with TRBJ1-3; unclear D gene. The CDR3 covers 16 residues. V lost 5 bases, J lost 0 bases, and 14 bases lay in between. Germline CDR1 reads MNHEY; CDR2 reads SMNVEV (reference sequence). CDR3 sequence (DNA): TGTGCCAGCAGTCGAGGTGTATCCTACTCTGGAAACACCATATATTTT. Amino acid sequence: CASSRGVSYSGNTIYF.

The chain is built from TRBV7-9 and TRBJ1-3, with 7 bases aligning to TRBD1. CDR3 size: 15 residues. CDR1 is SEHNR, CDR2 FQNEAQ, per germline (reference sequence). Germline trimming cut 5 bases from V and 0 bases from J; bases unmatched to any gene: 4. The CDR3 spells CASSQDRTSGNTIYF. CDR3 sequence (DNA): TGTGCCAGCAGCCAGGACAGGACCTCTGGAAACACCATATATTTT.